This record looks at one T cell receptor (beta chain) sequence and its context. Antigen specificity is unknown. Both TCR beta VDJ combination and CDR3 sequence profiling were carried out. Genomic DNA was the template for this profiling. TCRdb independently ran MiXCR on the reads; one entry per CDR3 protein. This sample carries some 170,000 distinct CDR3 sequences, about 45% of them seen once, and the ten largest clones take 0.85% to 1.3%. This CDR3 has 11 residues. Germline trimming cut 4 bases from V and 6 bases from J; bases unmatched to any gene: 3. Per the germline V gene, CDR1 is SQVTM and CDR2 is ANQGSEA. This sample is drawn from a study of CD8+CD57+ T cells in acquired aplastic anemia. Sequenced patients had shown CD8+CD57+ cell expansion by flow cytometry. Study-wide findings and caveats: It was found that more than 25 CD8+ CDR3 sequences were shared between patients and controls.

The TCR originated in a human donor with aplastic anemia. The sequencing sample was made of sorted CD4+, CD8+, or CD8+CD57+ T cells (not recorded which) from PBMCs. The chain uses TRBV29-1 and TRBJ2-7, with 7 bases matching TRBD2. The CDR3 DNA sequence: TGCAGCGTTGGGGGGGAGGGCGAGCAGTACTTC. This codes for CSVGGEGEQYF.